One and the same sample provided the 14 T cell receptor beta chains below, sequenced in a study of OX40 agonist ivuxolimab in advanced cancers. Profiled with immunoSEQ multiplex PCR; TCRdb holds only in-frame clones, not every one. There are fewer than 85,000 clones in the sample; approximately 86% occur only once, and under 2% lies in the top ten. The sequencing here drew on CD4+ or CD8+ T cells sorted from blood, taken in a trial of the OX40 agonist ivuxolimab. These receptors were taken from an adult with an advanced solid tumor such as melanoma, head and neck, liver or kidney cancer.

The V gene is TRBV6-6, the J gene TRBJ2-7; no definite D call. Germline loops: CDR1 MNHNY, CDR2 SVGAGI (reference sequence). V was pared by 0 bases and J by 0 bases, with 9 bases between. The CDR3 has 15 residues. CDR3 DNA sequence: TGTGCCAGCAGTTACTCGACTGGGGTCTCCTACGAGCAGTACTTC. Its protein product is CASSYSTGVSYEQYF.

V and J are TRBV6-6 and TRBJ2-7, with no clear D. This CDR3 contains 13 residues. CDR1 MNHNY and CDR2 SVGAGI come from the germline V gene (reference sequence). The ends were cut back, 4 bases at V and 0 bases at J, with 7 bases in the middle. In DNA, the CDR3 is TGTGCCAGCAGTTTGGGAAGCTCCTACGAGCAGTACTTC. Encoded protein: CASSLGSSYEQYF.

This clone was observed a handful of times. The CDR3 sequence is CAWSRPNEAFF. The CDR3 DNA follows: TGTGCCTGGAGCCGACCTAATGAAGCTTTCTTT. This chain uses TRBV30 with TRBJ1-1; D is undetermined. Germline CDR1 and CDR2: GTSNPN and SVGIG (reference sequence). The CDR3 spans 11 residues. Trimming removed 3 bases at V and 7 bases at J, with 9 bases between.

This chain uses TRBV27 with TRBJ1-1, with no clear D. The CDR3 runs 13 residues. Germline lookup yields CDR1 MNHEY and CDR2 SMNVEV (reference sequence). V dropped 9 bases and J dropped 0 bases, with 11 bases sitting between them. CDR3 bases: TGTGCCAGTTCAGGTGTCATGAACACTGAAGCTTTCTTT. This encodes CASSGVMNTEAFF.

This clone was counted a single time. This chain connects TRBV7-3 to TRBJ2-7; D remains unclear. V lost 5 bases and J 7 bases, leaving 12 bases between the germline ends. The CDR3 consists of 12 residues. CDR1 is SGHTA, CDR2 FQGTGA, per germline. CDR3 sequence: CASSLPVWEQYF. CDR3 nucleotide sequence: TGTGCCAGCAGCCTACCGGTCTGGGAGCAGTACTTC.

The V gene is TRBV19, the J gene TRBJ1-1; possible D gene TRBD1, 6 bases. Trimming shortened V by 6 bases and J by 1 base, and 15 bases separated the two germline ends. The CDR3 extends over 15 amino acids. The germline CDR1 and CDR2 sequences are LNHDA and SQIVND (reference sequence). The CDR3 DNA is TGTGCCAGTAGCCCTTTACTACAGGGGAACACTGAAGCTTTCTTT. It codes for CASSPLLQGNTEAFF.

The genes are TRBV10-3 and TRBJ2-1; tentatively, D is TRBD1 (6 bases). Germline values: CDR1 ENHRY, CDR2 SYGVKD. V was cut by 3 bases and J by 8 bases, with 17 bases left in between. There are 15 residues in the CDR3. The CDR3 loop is CAISDRAGDIDEQFF. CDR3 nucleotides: TGTGCCATCAGTGATCGGGCAGGGGATATCGATGAGCAGTTCTTC.

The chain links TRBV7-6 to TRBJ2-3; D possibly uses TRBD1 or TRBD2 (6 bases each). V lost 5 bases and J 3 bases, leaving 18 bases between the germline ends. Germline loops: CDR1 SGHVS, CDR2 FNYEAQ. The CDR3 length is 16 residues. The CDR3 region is CASSPPPGARTDTQYF. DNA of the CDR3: TGTGCCAGCAGCCCGCCGCCGGGGGCGCGGACAGATACGCAGTATTTT.

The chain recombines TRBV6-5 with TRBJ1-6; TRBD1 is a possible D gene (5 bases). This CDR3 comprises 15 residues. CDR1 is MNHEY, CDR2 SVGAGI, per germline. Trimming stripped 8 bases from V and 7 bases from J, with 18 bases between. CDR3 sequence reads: CASGVTGAANSPLHF. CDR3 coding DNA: TGTGCCAGCGGAGTGACCGGGGCCGCGAATTCACCCCTCCACTTT.

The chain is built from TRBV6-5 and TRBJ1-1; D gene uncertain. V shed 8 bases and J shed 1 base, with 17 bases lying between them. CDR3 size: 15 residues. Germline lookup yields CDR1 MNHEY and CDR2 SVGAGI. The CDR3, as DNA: TGTGCCAGCTCCCTCGAGGCAAACTCGAACACTGAAGCTTTCTTT. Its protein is CASSLEANSNTEAFF.

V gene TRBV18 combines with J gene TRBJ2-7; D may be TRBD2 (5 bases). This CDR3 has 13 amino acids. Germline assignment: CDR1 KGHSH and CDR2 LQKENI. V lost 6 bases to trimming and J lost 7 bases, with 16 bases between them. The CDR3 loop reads CASSQDGVREQYF. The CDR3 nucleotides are TGTGCCAGCTCCCAGGACGGGGTGAGGGAGCAGTACTTC.

CDR3 residues: CASSVGPVYGYTF. The CDR3 DNA follows: TGTGCCAGCAGCGTCGGCCCCGTCTATGGCTACACCTTC. The V call is TRBV9, the J call TRBJ1-2; D gene uncertain. Per germline, CDR1 SGDLS and CDR2 YYNGEE. This CDR3 contains 13 residues. V gave up 2 bases and J gave up 4 bases, with 9 bases separating them. Complete variable domain (other parts from reference TRBV9 and TRBJ1-2): DSGVTQTPKHLITATGQRVTLRCSPRSGDLSVYWYQQSLDQGLQFLIQYYNGEERAKGNILERFSAQQFPDLHSELNLSSLELGDSALYFCASSVGPVYGYTFGSGTRLTVV.

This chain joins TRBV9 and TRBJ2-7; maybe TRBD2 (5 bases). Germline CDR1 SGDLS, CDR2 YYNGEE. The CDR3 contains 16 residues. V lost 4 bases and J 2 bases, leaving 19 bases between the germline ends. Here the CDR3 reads CASSPRTGNSPYEQYF. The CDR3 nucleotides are TGTGCCAGCAGCCCTCGGACGGGGAACAGTCCCTACGAGCAGTACTTC.

The CDR3 DNA follows: TGTGCCAGCAGCTTCGTTAGATTCCATGAGCAGTTCTTC. Amino acid sequence: CASSFVRFHEQFF. This chain joins TRBV7-8 and TRBJ2-1; D unclear. With 3 bases removed from V and 8 bases from J, the gap between germline ends came to 11 bases. The CDR3 is 13 residues long. Per germline, CDR1 SGHVS and CDR2 FQNEAQ.